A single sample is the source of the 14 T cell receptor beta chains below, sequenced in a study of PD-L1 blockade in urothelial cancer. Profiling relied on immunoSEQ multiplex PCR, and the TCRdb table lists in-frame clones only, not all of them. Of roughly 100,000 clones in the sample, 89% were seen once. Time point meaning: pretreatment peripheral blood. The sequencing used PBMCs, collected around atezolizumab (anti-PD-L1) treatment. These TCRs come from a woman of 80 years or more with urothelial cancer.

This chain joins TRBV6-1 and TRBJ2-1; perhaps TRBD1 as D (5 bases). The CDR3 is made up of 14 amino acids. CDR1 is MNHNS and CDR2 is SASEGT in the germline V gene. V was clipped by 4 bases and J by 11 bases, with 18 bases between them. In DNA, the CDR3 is TGTGCCAGCAGTGGGGCTTATCGACAGAATCAGCAGTTCTTC. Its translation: CASSGAYRQNQQFF.

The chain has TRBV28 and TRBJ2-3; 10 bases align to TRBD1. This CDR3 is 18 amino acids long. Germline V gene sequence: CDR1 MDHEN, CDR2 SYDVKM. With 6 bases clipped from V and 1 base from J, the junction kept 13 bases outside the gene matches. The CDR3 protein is CASSAMGDRGFRTDTQYF. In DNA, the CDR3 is TGTGCCAGCAGCGCCATGGGGGACAGGGGATTTCGCACAGATACGCAGTATTTT.

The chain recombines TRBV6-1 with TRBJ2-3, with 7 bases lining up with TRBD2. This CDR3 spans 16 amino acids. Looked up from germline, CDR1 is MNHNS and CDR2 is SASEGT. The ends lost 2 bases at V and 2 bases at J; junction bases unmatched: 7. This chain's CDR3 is CASSELMRGNTDTQYF. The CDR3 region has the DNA TGTGCCAGCAGTGAACTTATGCGGGGGAACACAGATACGCAGTATTTT.

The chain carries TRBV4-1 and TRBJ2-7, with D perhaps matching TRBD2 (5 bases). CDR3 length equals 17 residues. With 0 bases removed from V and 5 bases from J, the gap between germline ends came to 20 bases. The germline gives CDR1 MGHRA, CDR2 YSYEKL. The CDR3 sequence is CASSQDPPSGSTDEQYF. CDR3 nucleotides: TGCGCCAGCAGCCAAGACCCTCCCTCTGGGAGTACCGACGAGCAGTACTTC.

CDR3 residues: CASSWGRNTEAFF. CDR3 DNA sequence: TGTGCCAGCAGCTGGGGGCGGAACACTGAAGCTTTCTTT. This chain connects TRBV5-4 to TRBJ1-1; TRBD1 is a possible D gene (6 bases). CDR1 is SGHNT and CDR2 is YYREEE in the germline V gene (reference sequence). The CDR3 loop spans 13 amino acids. Deletions cut 3 bases from V and 1 base from J, with 7 bases between.

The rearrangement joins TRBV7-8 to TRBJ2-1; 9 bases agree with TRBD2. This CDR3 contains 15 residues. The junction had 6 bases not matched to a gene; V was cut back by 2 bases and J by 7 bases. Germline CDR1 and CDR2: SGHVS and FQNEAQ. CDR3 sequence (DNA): TGTGCCAGCAGCTTATACGCTAGCGGGACGAATGAGCAGTTCTTC. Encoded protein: CASSLYASGTNEQFF.

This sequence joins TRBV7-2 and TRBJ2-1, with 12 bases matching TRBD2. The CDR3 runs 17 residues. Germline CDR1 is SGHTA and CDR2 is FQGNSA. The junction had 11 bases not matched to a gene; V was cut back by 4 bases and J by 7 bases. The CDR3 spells CASSSGTSGLMGNEQFF. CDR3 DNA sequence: TGTGCCAGCAGCTCCGGGACTAGCGGGCTGATGGGAAATGAGCAGTTCTTC.

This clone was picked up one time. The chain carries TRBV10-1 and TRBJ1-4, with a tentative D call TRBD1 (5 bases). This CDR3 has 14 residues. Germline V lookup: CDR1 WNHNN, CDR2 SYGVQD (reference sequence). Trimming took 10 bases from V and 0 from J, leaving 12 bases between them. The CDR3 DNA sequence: TGCGCCATACCCCGGGGGGCAACTAATGAAAAACTGTTTTTT. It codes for CAIPRGATNEKLFF.

CDR3 residues: CASSPGQNQETQYF. The CDR3 coding sequence is TGTGCCAGCTCACCGGGACAGAACCAAGAGACCCAGTACTTC. V and J are TRBV18 and TRBJ2-5, with 7 nucleotides matching TRBD1. There are 14 residues in the CDR3. J lost 0 bases, V lost 3 bases, and 1 base had no gene match. Germline V gene data show CDR1 as KGHSH and CDR2 as LQKENI. The full variable domain, in which reference TRBV18 and TRBJ2-5 provide the parts outside the CDR3, is NAGVMQNPRHLVRRRGQEARLRCSPMKGHSHVYWYRQLPEEGLKFMVYLQKENIIDESGMPKERFSAEFPKEGPSILRIQQVVRGDSAAYFCASSPGQNQETQYFGPGTRLLVL.

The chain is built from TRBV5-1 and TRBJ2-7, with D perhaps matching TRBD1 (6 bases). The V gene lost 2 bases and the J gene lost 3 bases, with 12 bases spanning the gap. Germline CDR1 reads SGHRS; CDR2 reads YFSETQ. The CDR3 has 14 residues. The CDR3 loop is CASSFGTHNYEQYF. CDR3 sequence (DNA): TGCGCCAGCAGCTTTGGGACACACAACTACGAGCAGTACTTC.

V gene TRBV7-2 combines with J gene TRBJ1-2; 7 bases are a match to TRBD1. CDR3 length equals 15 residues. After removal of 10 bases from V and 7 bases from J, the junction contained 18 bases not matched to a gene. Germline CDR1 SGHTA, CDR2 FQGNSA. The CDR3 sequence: CATTGTVFPGRGYTF. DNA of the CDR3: TGTGCCACGACCGGGACAGTCTTCCCGGGTCGTGGCTACACCTTC.

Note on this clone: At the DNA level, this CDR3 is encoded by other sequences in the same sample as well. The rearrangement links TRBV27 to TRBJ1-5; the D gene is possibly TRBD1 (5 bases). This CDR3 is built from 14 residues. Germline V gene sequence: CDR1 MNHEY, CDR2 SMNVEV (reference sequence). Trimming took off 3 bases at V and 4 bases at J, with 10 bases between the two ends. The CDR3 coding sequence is TGTGCCAGCAGTTTTAGTCAGGGAAATCAGCCCCAGCATTTT. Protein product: CASSFSQGNQPQHF.

CDR3 nucleotide sequence: TGTGCCAGTAAAGGACCCCAACAGGGCTATGGCTACACCTTC. As protein: CASKGPQQGYGYTF. The chain has TRBV19 and TRBJ1-2; D is possibly TRBD1 (6 bases). Germline V gives CDR1 LNHDA, CDR2 SQIVND (reference sequence). CDR3 size: 14 residues. The ends were cut back, 7 bases at V and 4 bases at J, with 16 bases in the middle.

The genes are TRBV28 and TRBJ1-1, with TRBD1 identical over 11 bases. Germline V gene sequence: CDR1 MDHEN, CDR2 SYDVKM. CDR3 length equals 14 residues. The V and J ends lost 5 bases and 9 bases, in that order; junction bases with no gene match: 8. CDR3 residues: CASSQTMDRGQAFF. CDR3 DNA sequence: TGTGCCAGCAGTCAGACAATGGACAGGGGGCAAGCTTTCTTT.